This TCR beta chain was recorded in a study of beta chain features in type 1 diabetes. As every portion of the isolated RNA was reverse transcribed, the sequencing read expressed TCRB transcripts. The method was immunoSEQ multiplex PCR; TCRdb's version includes in-frame clones alone and lacks a portion of them. The repertoire holds 150,000 to 180,000 clones, with roughly 8.1% as singletons. With V trimmed by 2 bases and J by 3 bases, 3 bases remained unmatched. The germline gives CDR1 SEHNR, CDR2 FQNEAQ (reference sequence). The CDR3 extends over 14 amino acids. This clone was counted only a few times.

Sample: central memory CD4+ T cells from blood. The J gene is TRBJ2-5, the V gene TRBV7-9; 7 bases match TRBD2. The TCR was taken from a man aged 18-30 years in good health. As DNA, the CDR3 is TGTGCCAGCAGCTTATTCAGCGGGGAAGAGACCCAGTACTTC. This encodes CASSLFSGEETQYF.